This T cell receptor beta chain was sequenced during a study of regulatory T cells in long-lasting Graves disease. Overall study findings and caveats: Whereas new patients shared 1,000 or so public clonotypes, persistent patients shared more, at about 3,000.

Combining iRepertoire HTBI primers with Arm-PCR of CDR3 regions, the authors built TCR beta libraries. One entry per CDR3 protein results from TCRdb running MiXCR on the multiplex PCR reads. The table has 300,000 to 450,000 distinct CDR3 sequences, roughly 15% seen once; the top ten hold 22%. J lost 5 bases, V lost 6 bases, and 9 bases had no gene match. This CDR3 is 14 amino acids long. Germline CDR1 MNHNS, CDR2 SASEGT. This clonotype was seen only a few times. Its antigen is not known. Stated time point: newly diagnosed GD, antithyroid drugs for less than 3 months. From PBMCs, RNA was extracted and then used to make the TCR library. Collection of peripheral blood (about 10 milliliters) was done using EDTA tubes.

The J gene is TRBJ2-5, the V gene TRBV6-1; 7 bases fit TRBD2. The TCR was taken from a female donor with Graves disease. The sample here was peripheral blood mononuclear cells (PBMCs), taken at new diagnosis, from a patient treated with antithyroid drugs. CDR3 nucleotides: TGTGCCAGCAGCCATCGGACTAGTTTTGAGACCCAGTACTTC. Encoded protein: CASSHRTSFETQYF.